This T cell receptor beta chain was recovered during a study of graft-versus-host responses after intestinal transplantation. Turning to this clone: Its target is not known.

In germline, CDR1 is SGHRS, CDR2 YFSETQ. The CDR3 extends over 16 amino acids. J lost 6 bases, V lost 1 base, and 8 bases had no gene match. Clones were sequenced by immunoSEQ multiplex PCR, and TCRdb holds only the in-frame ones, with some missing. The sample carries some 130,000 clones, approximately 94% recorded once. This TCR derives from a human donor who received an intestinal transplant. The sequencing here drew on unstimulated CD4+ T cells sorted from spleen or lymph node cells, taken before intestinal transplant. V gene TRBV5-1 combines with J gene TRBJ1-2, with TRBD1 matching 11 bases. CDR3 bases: TGCGCCAGCAGCTTGAGTGGACAGGGGGCGCTTGATGGCTACACCTTC. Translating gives CASSLSGQGALDGYTF.